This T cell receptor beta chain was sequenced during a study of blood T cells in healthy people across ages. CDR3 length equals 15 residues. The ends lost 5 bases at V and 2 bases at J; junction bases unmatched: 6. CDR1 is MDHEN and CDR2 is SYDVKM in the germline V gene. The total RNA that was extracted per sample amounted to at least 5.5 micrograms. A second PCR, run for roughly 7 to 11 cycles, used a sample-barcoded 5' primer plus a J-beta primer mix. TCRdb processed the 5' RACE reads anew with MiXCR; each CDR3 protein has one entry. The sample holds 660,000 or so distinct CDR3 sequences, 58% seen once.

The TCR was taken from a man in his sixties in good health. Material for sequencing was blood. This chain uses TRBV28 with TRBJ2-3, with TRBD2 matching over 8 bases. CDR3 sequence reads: CASSHQRGITDTQYF. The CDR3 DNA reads TGTGCCAGCAGTCATCAGCGGGGGATCACAGATACGCAGTATTTT.